The 21 T cell receptor beta chains reported below all come from one sample, sequenced in a study of T-cell reconstitution after alpha-beta-depleted transplantation in children. Library preparation (for TCRbeta) was performed with unique molecular identifiers. TCRdb independently ran MiXCR on the PCR reads; one entry per CDR3 protein. This sample has 400,000 to 500,000 distinct CDR3 sequences, with about a tenth found just once. The sample in question was PBMCs from the stem cell graft donor, obtained from the stem cell graft. These receptors were taken from a human donor who donated a stem cell graft to a child with acute myeloid leukemia.

The J gene is TRBJ2-5, the V gene TRBV6-1; no firm D call. This CDR3 is 14 amino acids long. V shed 2 bases and J shed 1 base, with 8 bases lying between them. Germline-derived CDR1 and CDR2 are MNHNS and SASEGT. This CDR3 reads CASSERAFQETQYF. The CDR3 DNA reads as TGTGCCAGCAGTGAAAGGGCGTTCCAAGAGACCCAGTACTTC.

This clonotype was counted only a few times. The chain is built from TRBV5-6 and TRBJ1-4; D not resolved. CDR1 is SGHDT and CDR2 is YYEEEE in the germline V gene. CDR3 length: 14 residues. The V gene lost 4 bases and the J gene lost 0 bases, with 7 bases spanning the gap. CDR3 region: CASSRPPTNEKLFF. The CDR3 nucleotides read TGTGCCAGCAGCCGACCTCCAACTAATGAAAAACTGTTTTTT. The entire variable domain, with the rest obtained from reference TRBV5-6 and TRBJ1-4, is as follows: DAGVTQSPTHLIKTRGQQVTLRCSPKSGHDTVSWYQQALGQGPQFIFQYYEEEERQRGNFPDRFSGHQFPNYSSELNVNALLLGDSALYLCASSRPPTNEKLFFGSGTQLSVL.

This sequence joins TRBV10-3 and TRBJ1-4; D gene uncertain. Germline assignment: CDR1 ENHRY and CDR2 SYGVKD. V was clipped by 9 bases and J by 3 bases, with 14 bases between them. This CDR3 is 14 amino acids long. CDR3 in DNA: TGTGCCATAGGAACGTTGGCGTCTAATGAAAAACTGTTTTTT. It is translated as CAIGTLASNEKLFF.

This chain joins TRBV11-2 and TRBJ1-3; D is possibly TRBD1 (5 bases). Per germline, CDR1 SGHAT and CDR2 FQNNGV. Between the trimmed V and J ends, which lost 8 bases and 0 bases, there was a span of 14 bases. CDR3 length: 15 amino acids. CDR3 nucleotide sequence: TGTGCCAGCGGCGGGGGGGACTTCTCTGGAAACACCATATATTTT. It codes for CASGGGDFSGNTIYF.

This clonotype has more than one count but fewer than ten. V gene TRBV20-1 combines with J gene TRBJ2-1; 10 bases match TRBD1. V shed 5 bases, J shed 8 bases, and the junction held 12 bases outside the gene matches. The CDR3 runs to 15 residues. Germline V gives CDR1 DFQATT, CDR2 SNEGSKA (reference sequence). This chain's CDR3 is CSADIRDRGLDEQFF. For the CDR3, the DNA is TGCAGTGCTGATATCCGGGACAGGGGTTTGGATGAGCAGTTCTTC.

The chain carries TRBV13 and TRBJ2-3; D gene uncertain. The CDR3 runs 12 residues. The germline CDR1 and CDR2 sequences are PRHDT and FYEKMQ (reference sequence). The V gene lost 3 bases and the J gene lost 6 bases, with 7 bases spanning the gap. CDR3 protein: CASSFRPDTQYF. DNA for the CDR3: TGTGCCAGCAGCTTCCGTCCTGATACGCAGTATTTT.

The chain couples TRBV12-3 or TRBV12-4 to TRBJ1-5; weak D call: TRBD1 (6 bases). The CDR3 is made up of 13 amino acids. Trimming left V 6 bases short and J 3 bases short, with 9 bases between. DNA for the CDR3: TGTGCCAGCAGAGGACAGTCCAATCAGCCCCAGCATTTT. This translates into CASRGQSNQPQHF.

In its sample, this clonotype was seen many times. The genes are TRBV5-1 and TRBJ2-2; 8 bases fit TRBD2. This CDR3 is 17 amino acids long. The germline V gene has CDR1 SGHRS and CDR2 YFSETQ. The V and J ends lost 2 bases and 3 bases, in that order; junction bases with no gene match: 9. The CDR3 DNA reads as TGCGCCAGCAGCTTTCTAAGTCCGGGAGGGGACACCGGGGAGCTGTTTTTT. This translates into CASSFLSPGGDTGELFF.

The table lists this clonotype with a few counts. The V and J genes are TRBV7-9 and TRBJ1-4; no definite D call. V lost 1 base and J 6 bases, leaving 9 bases between the germline ends. The CDR3 length is 14 residues. The germline CDR1 and CDR2 sequences are SEHNR and FQNEAQ (reference sequence). The CDR3 DNA reads as TGTGCCAGCAGCTTAGGTGGCCAGGATGAAAAACTGTTTTTT. Translating it yields CASSLGGQDEKLFF.

The chain recombines TRBV6-5 with TRBJ2-1; perhaps TRBD1 as D (5 bases). The CDR3 length is 15 residues. V dropped 2 bases and J dropped 2 bases, with 10 bases sitting between them. Germline V CDR1 and CDR2: MNHEY, SVGAGI. The CDR3 DNA follows: TGTGCCAGCAGTTACGGGGCTTCCGCCTACAATGAGCAGTTCTTC. The encoded protein is CASSYGASAYNEQFF.

This clonotype has a count of ten or more. The genes are TRBV5-6 and TRBJ2-3; 16 nucleotides match TRBD2. The CDR3 length is 16 residues. The V gene's germline CDR1 is SGHDT and CDR2 YYEEEE. The trim removed 4 bases at V and 7 bases at J, leaving 6 bases unmatched. DNA for the CDR3: TGTGCCAGCAGCGCCGGGACTAGCGGGGGGGCCCATACGCAGTATTTT. This codes for CASSAGTSGGAHTQYF.

This clonotype was observed a few times. The DNA of the CDR3 is TGCAGCGTTGTGGGACCTCCGAACACCGGGGAGCTGTTTTTT. Translation: CSVVGPPNTGELFF. The chain links TRBV29-1 to TRBJ2-2; D possibly matches TRBD1 or TRBD2 (5 bases each). V was shortened by 4 bases and J by 0 bases, with 9 bases between the two germline ends. This CDR3 has 14 residues. Germline-derived CDR1 and CDR2 are SQVTM and ANQGSEA.

This clonotype was picked up a small number of times. J is TRBJ1-2 and V is TRBV30, with a tentative D call TRBD1 (5 bases). The V gene's germline CDR1 is GTSNPN and CDR2 SVGIG (reference sequence). Trimming stripped 4 bases from V and 7 bases from J, with 16 bases between. The CDR3 spans 13 residues. CDR3 sequence (DNA): TGTGCCTGGACCATCGGGGACGTCCGTGGCTACACCTTC. It is translated as CAWTIGDVRGYTF.

This clonotype occurred a few times. The chain joins TRBV5-1 to TRBJ2-5; D remains ambiguous. The germline V and J ends were trimmed by 0 bases and 2 bases, with 8 bases remaining between them. Germline-derived CDR1 and CDR2 are SGHRS and YFSETQ. This CDR3 contains 14 residues. CDR3 region: CASSLAVEQETQYF. The CDR3 DNA follows: TGCGCCAGCAGCTTGGCGGTGGAACAAGAGACCCAGTACTTC.

This clonotype has a count of ten or more. V is TRBV3-1 and J is TRBJ2-2, with D perhaps TRBD1 (6 bases). The CDR3 consists of 17 residues. The germline V gene encodes CDR1 LGHDT and CDR2 YNNKEL (reference sequence). V was pared by 0 bases and J by 2 bases, with 13 bases between. This chain's CDR3 is CASSQDPTRGNTGELFF. The CDR3 region has the DNA TGTGCCAGCAGCCAAGACCCCACCAGGGGAAACACCGGGGAGCTGTTTTTT.

CDR3 DNA sequence: TGTGCCATCAGTGGGGGGGCTAGCGGGAGTCTCTACAATGAGCAGTTCTTC. Residues: CAISGGASGSLYNEQFF. The V call is TRBV10-3, the J call TRBJ2-1, with 10 bases fitting TRBD2. The V gene's germline CDR1 is ENHRY and CDR2 SYGVKD. This CDR3 region has 17 residues. J lost 3 bases, V lost 4 bases, and 9 bases had no gene match.

Here the CDR3 reads CAISDLGLARVQETQYF. The CDR3 coding sequence is TGTGCCATCAGTGACCTCGGGCTAGCGAGGGTCCAAGAGACCCAGTACTTC. The chain combines TRBV10-3 with TRBJ2-5; TRBD2 is a possible D gene (6 bases). The CDR3 sequence is 17 residues long. CDR1 is ENHRY and CDR2 is SYGVKD in the germline V gene. The V end lost 3 bases, the J end lost 1 base, and 18 bases lay between the germline ends.

The V call is TRBV12-3 or TRBV12-4, the J call TRBJ2-2, with D possibly matching TRBD2 (6 bases). The germline V and J ends were trimmed by 5 bases and 3 bases, with 10 bases remaining between them. The length of the CDR3 is 14 residues. The CDR3 protein is CASSTGTYTGELFF. CDR3 nucleotide sequence: TGTGCCAGCAGTACCGGGACTTACACCGGGGAGCTGTTTTTT.

This clonotype was seen more than once but under ten times. V usage is TRBV12-3 or TRBV12-4 and J usage is TRBJ1-5; D uncertain. This CDR3 contains 15 residues. Trimming pared 6 bases from V and 2 bases from J, leaving 14 bases between. The CDR3 loop is CASRREGMGNQPQHF. The CDR3 DNA reads TGTGCCAGCAGGAGGGAGGGTATGGGCAATCAGCCCCAGCATTTT.

This chain connects TRBV29-1 to TRBJ2-3; unclear D gene. There are 12 residues in the CDR3. Germline V gene sequence: CDR1 SQVTM, CDR2 ANQGSEA. Trimming took off 7 bases at V and 3 bases at J, with 11 bases between the two ends. CDR3 nucleotide sequence: TGCAGCGCGGCCTATTTGACAGATACGCAGTATTTT. This sequence encodes CSAAYLTDTQYF.

This clonotype appeared a few times. The rearrangement links TRBV27 to TRBJ1-2, with 7 bases identical to TRBD1. This CDR3 comprises 13 residues. Germline V gene sequence: CDR1 MNHEY, CDR2 SMNVEV (reference sequence). V gave up 4 bases and J gave up 7 bases; unmatched junction bases: 6. The CDR3 here is CASSSGQSLGYTF. CDR3 DNA sequence: TGTGCCAGCAGTTCGGGACAGTCCCTTGGCTACACCTTC.